This T cell receptor beta chain derives from a study of blood T cell repertoires in COVID-19 (dated by TCRdb to about 2020). Some background on the complete study: Samples covering the acute and convalescent phases of COVID-19 were provided by collaborators in the United States, Italy and Spain. The prospective study material was composed of cDNA or gDNA derived from T cells, B-cell-depleted T cells, or PBMCs. The dataset comprised deeply sampled blood TCRbeta repertoires from subjects exposed to, actively infected with, or recovered from COVID-19. A freely available public database, intended as a resource for researchers studying the immune response to SARS-CoV-2, is where the repertoires were released. The samples were drawn from two sources: the first 160 participants of the ongoing ImmuneRACE study, and 1,000 to 1,500 subjects contributed by 6 global collaborators. The sample metadata nearly always contained a de-identified subject ID, COVID-19 status, age in years and sex. Where available, HLA class I and class II types were obtained from metadata supplied by the sample provider rather than from assay-based typing. The paper as a whole reports these results and caveats: Clinical and demographic metadata were provided uncurated, with the amount varying by source and participant.

TCRbeta CDR3 regions were amplified from genomic DNA using the immunoSEQ Assay, a bias-controlled multiplex PCR. The paper's data handling went like this. Within the assay, amplification of reference gene primers was used to estimate how many nucleated cells each sample contained. To quantify the absolute abundance of each unique TCRbeta CDR3 rearrangement, sequence reads were collapsed and filtered. For each sample, productive Simpson clonality was calculated as the square root of Simpson's diversity index over productive rearrangements. The clones in this table, taken by TCRdb from immuneACCESS, are in-frame only. Not every clone is retained; where verified, under half of the shortfall comes from an unresolved V gene, and the cause of the rest is unknown. The V and J calls and clone size come from that table; D and trimming were worked out from the DNA. This sample comprises 250,000 or so clones, roughly 89% of them detected only once. The top ten clones comprise 8.8% of the sample.

V has 5 bases trimmed and J has 8 bases trimmed; junction bases matching no gene number 9. The germline V gene sets CDR1 to MDHEN and CDR2 to SYDVKM. Reading from cysteine to phenylalanine, the CDR3 counts 15 amino acids. Left in the record is the CDR3 DNA by itself, 45 bases read in frame from the first base. Participants in the prospective study were aged roughly 18 to 89 years, lived in approximately 26 United States geographic areas, and enrolled through a virtual design. To assign participants to cohorts, the prospective study relied on clinical history that participants themselves reported in a screening survey and a study questionnaire. For ImmuneRACE Cohort 3, a participant was defined as recovered based on two consecutive negative NP/OP PCR tests, clearance by a healthcare professional, or resolution of symptoms. In the prospective study, whole blood, serum and a nasopharyngeal or oropharyngeal swab were collected from each participant by mobile phlebotomists. Participants in the prospective study had the option to provide additional blood draws and questionnaires over a roughly two-month period. Blood samples from the prospective study were shipped frozen or at room temperature prior to DNA extraction.

Of note for this clone: The clone's antigen remains unknown. It has no much larger one-base neighbor in the sample; base qualities were not kept.

The specimen was PBMCs or T cells enriched from blood (not recorded which). This clonotype was sampled from a man aged 40-55 years who had recovered from COVID-19. The V and J segments used are TRBV28 and TRBJ1-4; 9 middle bases align to TRBD1. The DNA reads TGTGCCAGCAGTCGCCCCGACAGGGGGTGGGAAAAACTGTTTTTT. The translation is CASSRPDRGWEKLFF.